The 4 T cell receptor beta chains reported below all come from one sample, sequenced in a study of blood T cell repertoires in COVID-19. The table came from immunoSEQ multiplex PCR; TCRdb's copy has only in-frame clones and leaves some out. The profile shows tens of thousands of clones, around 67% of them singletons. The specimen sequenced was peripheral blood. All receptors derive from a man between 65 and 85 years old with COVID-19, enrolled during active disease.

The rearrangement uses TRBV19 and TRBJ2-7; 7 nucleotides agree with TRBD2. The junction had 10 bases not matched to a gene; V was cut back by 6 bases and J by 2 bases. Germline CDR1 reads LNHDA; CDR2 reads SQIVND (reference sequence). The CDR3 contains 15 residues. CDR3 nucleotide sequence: TGTGCCAGTAGACCATTTGCTAGCGGAACCTACGAGCAGTACTTC. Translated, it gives CASRPFASGTYEQYF.

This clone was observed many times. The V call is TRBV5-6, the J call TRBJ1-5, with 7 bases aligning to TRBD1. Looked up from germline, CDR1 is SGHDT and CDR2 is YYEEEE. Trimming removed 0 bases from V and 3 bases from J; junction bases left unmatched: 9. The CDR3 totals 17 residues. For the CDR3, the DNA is TGTGCCAGCAGCTTGGCGGGGACAGTCTTAAACAATCAGCCCCAGCATTTT. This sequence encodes CASSLAGTVLNNQPQHF.

This chain's CDR3 is CASSSLLRGSTDTQYF. The DNA of the CDR3 is TGCGCCAGCAGCAGCTTACTCAGGGGTAGCACAGATACGCAGTATTTT. The chain recombines TRBV5-1 with TRBJ2-3, with a weak D call TRBD1 (6 bases). The V and J ends lost 4 bases and 0 bases respectively, with 15 bases between them. This CDR3 region has 16 residues. The V gene's germline CDR1 is SGHRS and CDR2 YFSETQ.

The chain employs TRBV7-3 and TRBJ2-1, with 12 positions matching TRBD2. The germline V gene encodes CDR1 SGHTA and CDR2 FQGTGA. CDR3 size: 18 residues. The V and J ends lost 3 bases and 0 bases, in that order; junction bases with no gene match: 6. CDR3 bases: TGTGCCAGCAGCTTTGGAGCTAGCGGGAGGGCCTCCTACAATGAGCAGTTCTTC. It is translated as CASSFGASGRASYNEQFF.